This TCR beta chain was sequenced during a study of blood T cells in healthy people across ages. Researchers isolated at least 6 million PBMCs per sample. The CDR3 has 16 residues. Trimming took 0 bases from V and 0 from J, leaving 11 bases between them. Germline CDR1 and CDR2: SGHVS and FQNEAQ. The second PCR ran about 6 to 12 cycles with a sample-barcoded 5' primer and J-beta primers. Each sample yielded at least 2.5 million CDR3-containing paired-end reads. TCRdb processed the 5' RACE reads anew with MiXCR; each CDR3 protein has one entry. The table has about 1.5 million distinct CDR3 sequences, 35% to 45% seen once; the top ten hold over 3.5%.

This sequence joins TRBV7-8 and TRBJ1-1; D gene unclear. The sequence was obtained from a woman between 18 and 29 years old in good health. Sequenced sample: blood. The CDR3 region is CASSLAWQTLNTEAFF. Here the CDR3 DNA reads TGTGCCAGCAGCTTAGCGTGGCAGACACTGAACACTGAAGCTTTCTTT.